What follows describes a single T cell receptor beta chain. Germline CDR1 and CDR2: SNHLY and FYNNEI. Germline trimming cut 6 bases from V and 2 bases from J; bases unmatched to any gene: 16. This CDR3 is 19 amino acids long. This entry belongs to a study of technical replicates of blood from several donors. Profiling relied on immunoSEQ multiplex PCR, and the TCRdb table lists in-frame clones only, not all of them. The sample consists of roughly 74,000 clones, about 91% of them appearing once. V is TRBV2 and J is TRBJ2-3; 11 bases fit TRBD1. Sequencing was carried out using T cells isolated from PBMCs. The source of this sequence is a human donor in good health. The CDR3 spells CASSERTGGLAEITDTQYF. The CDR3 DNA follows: TGTGCCAGCAGCGAAAGGACAGGGGGCCTCGCGGAGATCACAGATACGCAGTATTTT.